One sample yielded the 21 T cell receptor beta chains listed below, sequenced in a study of T-cell reconstitution after alpha-beta-depleted transplantation in children. This sample's TCRbeta library carried unique molecular identifier barcodes. Each CDR3 protein gets one entry after TCRdb re-called the PCR reads with MiXCR. The sample yields fewer than 550,000 distinct CDR3 sequences, about a tenth seen once. The sample was PBMCs from the stem cell graft donor, taken from the stem cell graft. All receptors derive from a human donor who donated a stem cell graft to a child with acute myeloid leukemia.

CDR3 residues: CASRTFGGGNNEQFF. In DNA, the CDR3 is TGCGCCAGCAGGACTTTCGGCGGGGGGAACAATGAGCAGTTCTTC. This chain joins TRBV5-1 and TRBJ2-1; 8 positions agree with TRBD2. V was clipped by 5 bases and J by 5 bases; unmatched bases: 9. CDR3 length: 15 residues. CDR1 and CDR2 (germline): SGHRS, YFSETQ.

The rearrangement uses TRBV10-1 and TRBJ1-2, with no clear D. The V gene's germline CDR1 is WNHNN and CDR2 SYGVQD (reference sequence). The CDR3 spans 12 residues. V lost 3 bases and J 5 bases, leaving 7 bases between the germline ends. CDR3 coding DNA: TGCGCCAGCAGTGATGACCGGTATGGCTACACCTTC. This gives the protein CASSDDRYGYTF.

The V call is TRBV3-1, the J call TRBJ2-5; D remains ambiguous. The germline V gene encodes CDR1 LGHDT and CDR2 YNNKEL (reference sequence). V was trimmed by 0 bases and J by 1 base, leaving 6 bases between them. This CDR3 comprises 14 residues. The DNA of the CDR3 is TGTGCCAGCAGCCAAGAGAATCCCCAAGAGACCCAGTACTTC. The encoded protein is CASSQENPQETQYF.

At least ten counts were recorded for this clonotype. The chain is built from TRBV6-6 and TRBJ2-7; D might be TRBD1 (8 bases). Trimming stripped 7 bases from V and 5 bases from J, with 15 bases between. CDR1 is MNHNY, CDR2 SVGAGI, per germline (reference sequence). The CDR3 loop spans 13 amino acids. The CDR3 is CASNTGGADEQYF. The CDR3 DNA is TGTGCCAGCAATACAGGGGGGGCCGACGAGCAGTACTTC.

This clonotype was seen a few times. CDR3 loop: CASSKARPGTLQYF. The CDR3, as DNA: TGTGCCAGCAGCAAAGCTAGACCCGGGACACTGCAGTATTTT. The genes are TRBV21-1 and TRBJ2-3; the table's D call of TRBD2 was not tested on the DNA. TRBV21-1 is classified as a pseudogene. CDR3 size: 14 residues.

This chain links TRBV3-1 with TRBJ2-7; 8 nucleotides agree with TRBD1. The V gene's germline CDR1 is LGHDT and CDR2 YNNKEL (reference sequence). The CDR3 totals 18 residues. The CDR3 nucleotides are TGTGCCTGCAGTTTTCCCCTTCCCGGGACAGGTCTCTCGTCCGAGCAGTACGTC. This codes for CACSFPLPGTGLSSEQYV.

This clonotype has a count of ten or more. This chain joins TRBV29-1 and TRBJ2-3; D not certain. The V end lost 7 bases, the J end lost 0 bases, and 11 bases lay between the germline ends. Germline loops: CDR1 SQVTM, CDR2 ANQGSEA. This CDR3 is built from 13 residues. This chain's CDR3 is CSARTESTDTQYF. CDR3 DNA: TGCAGCGCCCGGACCGAAAGCACAGATACGCAGTATTTT.

This clonotype was observed at least ten times. The V call is TRBV11-2, the J call TRBJ1-1; 10 nucleotides agree with TRBD1. This CDR3 spans 17 amino acids. The germline V gene encodes CDR1 SGHAT and CDR2 FQNNGV. Trimming at V came to 3 bases and at J to 1 base, leaving 8 bases not matched to a gene. This CDR3 is CASSLDRGLGSNTEAFF. In nucleotides, the CDR3 is TGTGCCAGCAGCTTGGACAGGGGGTTAGGATCGAACACTGAAGCTTTCTTT.

This clonotype has more than one count but fewer than ten. This chain joins TRBV15 and TRBJ1-1; unclear D gene. V shed 0 bases and J shed 2 bases, with 10 bases lying between them. The germline V gene has CDR1 LNHNV and CDR2 YYDKDF (reference sequence). This CDR3 comprises 15 residues. CDR3 bases: TGTGCCACCAGCAGAGATCGCAGGTTTAACACTGAAGCTTTCTTT. Translating it yields CATSRDRRFNTEAFF.

In its sample, this clonotype was seen many times. It is unclear where the CDR3 begins or ends on the DNA, so no DNA is shown, and the CDR3 is as TCRdb lists it. J is TRBJ1-4 and V is TRBV5-6. The CDR3 adds up to 16 amino acids, both ends counted. CDR1 SGHDT and CDR2 YYEEEE come from the germline V gene. The CDR3 spells CASSFGSGATNEKLFF.

This clonotype was observed a few times. The chain is built from TRBV20-1 and TRBJ2-7; D might be TRBD1 (5 bases). Germline CDR1 reads DFQATT; CDR2 reads SNEGSKA (reference sequence). V was pared by 3 bases and J by 2 bases, with 11 bases between. The CDR3 length is 13 residues. CDR3 residues: CSASEDRPYEQYF. CDR3 nucleotides: TGCAGTGCTAGCGAAGACAGACCCTACGAGCAGTACTTC.

Many counts were recorded for this clonotype. The chain uses TRBV5-1 and TRBJ2-1; D ambiguous. V lost 4 bases, J lost 0 bases, and 11 bases lay in between. The germline V gene encodes CDR1 SGHRS and CDR2 YFSETQ. The CDR3 loop spans 15 amino acids. CDR3 bases: TGCGCCAGCAGCCCGACGTGGAGCTCCTACAATGAGCAGTTCTTC. Translated: CASSPTWSSYNEQFF.

V is TRBV5-1 and J is TRBJ2-6; D not resolved. Trimming took off 0 bases at V and 0 bases at J, with 10 bases between the two ends. This CDR3 spans 17 amino acids. Germline lookup yields CDR1 SGHRS and CDR2 YFSETQ. CDR3 amino acids: CASSLDPLSSGANVLTF. CDR3 nucleotides: TGCGCCAGCAGCTTGGACCCTTTATCCTCTGGGGCCAACGTCCTGACTTTC. The variable domain in full, completed from reference TRBV5-1 and TRBJ2-6, reads KAGVTQTPRYLIKTRGQQVTLSCSPISGHRSVSWYQQTPGQGLQFLFEYFSETQRNKGNFPGRFSGRQFSNSRSEMNVSTLELGDSALYLCASSLDPLSSGANVLTFGAGSRLTVL.

This clonotype appeared a few times. The chain recombines TRBV7-2 with TRBJ2-1; D remains unclear. Germline lookup yields CDR1 SGHTA and CDR2 FQGNSA. Between the trimmed V and J ends, which lost 8 bases and 5 bases, there was a span of 19 bases. The length of the CDR3 is 15 residues. The CDR3 region is CASALTRVWHNEQFF. CDR3 sequence (DNA): TGTGCCAGCGCGTTAACCCGGGTTTGGCACAATGAGCAGTTCTTC.

This clonotype came up a few times. The chain carries TRBV24-1 and TRBJ2-1; D is possibly TRBD1 (6 bases). This CDR3 contains 13 residues. Germline lookup yields CDR1 KGHDR and CDR2 SFDVKD. V lost 7 bases and J lost 2, with 8 bases in between. The CDR3 region is CATSGTPYNEQFF. The CDR3 DNA follows: TGTGCCACCAGCGGGACACCCTACAATGAGCAGTTCTTC.

This clonotype showed up just a few times. V is TRBV12-3 or TRBV12-4 and J is TRBJ2-1; D not certain. Trimming shortened V by 5 bases and J by 0 bases, and 20 bases separated the two germline ends. The CDR3 is 18 amino acids. The CDR3 bases are TGTGCCAGCAGTCCCAGCGTTTTGAGGAAAAACTCCTACAATGAGCAGTTCTTC. Its translation: CASSPSVLRKNSYNEQFF.

V and J are TRBV6-1 and TRBJ2-3; 8 nucleotides align to TRBD1. Germline CDR1 MNHNS, CDR2 SASEGT. This CDR3 has 14 amino acids. The junction had 2 bases not matched to a gene; V was cut back by 3 bases and J by 3 bases. CDR3 sequence: CASSDRGQTDTQYF. Written as DNA, the CDR3 is TGTGCCAGCAGTGACAGGGGGCAGACAGATACGCAGTATTTT.

The CDR3 coding sequence is TGCGCCAGCAGCTCGGCGGGGGCGAGATACAATGAGCAGTTCTTC. Protein: CASSSAGARYNEQFF. The genes are TRBV5-1 and TRBJ2-1, with D tentatively TRBD2 (7 bases). The V end lost 3 bases, the J end lost 4 bases, and 14 bases lay between the germline ends. This CDR3 spans 15 amino acids. The V gene's germline CDR1 is SGHRS and CDR2 YFSETQ.

A few counts support this clonotype. V usage is TRBV18 and J usage is TRBJ1-2; D not certain. The CDR3 covers 13 residues. Trimming left V 4 bases short and J 2 bases short, with 8 bases between. Germline CDR1 is KGHSH and CDR2 is LQKENI. CDR3 residues: CASSRMGNYGYTF. In DNA, the CDR3 is TGTGCCAGCTCACGAATGGGAAACTATGGCTACACCTTC.

This clonotype was seen repeatedly, ten times or more. The V and J genes are TRBV5-1 and TRBJ2-1, with no clear D. The CDR3 totals 14 residues. The germline CDR1 and CDR2 sequences are SGHRS and YFSETQ. The germline V and J ends were trimmed by 0 bases and 15 bases, with 19 bases remaining between them. CDR3 sequence reads: CASSLGLNEPTWFF. The CDR3 coding sequence is TGCGCCAGCAGCTTGGGTCTCAATGAACCGACGTGGTTCTTC. Looking up the rest from reference TRBV5-1 and TRBJ2-1 gives the full variable domain: KAGVTQTPRYLIKTRGQQVTLSCSPISGHRSVSWYQQTPGQGLQFLFEYFSETQRNKGNFPGRFSGRQFSNSRSEMNVSTLELGDSALYLCASSLGLNEPTWFFGPGTRLTVL.

This clonotype was counted a few times. The J gene is TRBJ2-7, the V gene TRBV29-1; 13 bases match TRBD2. V gave up 6 bases and J gave up 6 bases; unmatched junction bases: 8. The CDR3 is made up of 14 amino acids. CDR1 and CDR2 (germline): SQVTM, ANQGSEA. This chain's CDR3 is CSVLWTSGRGEQYF. CDR3 DNA: TGCAGCGTACTATGGACTAGCGGGAGAGGCGAGCAGTACTTC.